This T cell receptor beta chain came from a study of T cell responses to AZD1222 COVID-19 vaccine. Study results and limitations: Repertoire collection took place solely once the T cell response had peaked.

Repertoires were generated with immunoSEQ multiplex PCR, while TCRdb's copy carries only in-frame clones and drops some. The repertoire consists of 90,000 to 120,000 clones, with 87% occurring once and the leading ten covering around 4.3%. CDR3 size: 12 residues. Between the trimmed V and J ends, which lost 6 bases and 5 bases, there was a span of 10 bases. A word on this clone: Its antigen remains unknown.

The sequencing used peripheral blood, collected on day 0 of AZD1222 vaccination. The clonotype comes from an adult in good health. V and J are TRBV12-3 or TRBV12-4 and TRBJ2-5, with D unclear. DNA for the CDR3: TGTGCCAGCAGCCTACTGTGGGAGACCCAGTACTTC. Residues: CASSLLWETQYF.